The 27 T cell receptor beta chains given below trace back to one sample, sequenced in a study of monozygotic twins with inflammatory bowel disease. Using the 5' RACE reads, TCRdb records one entry per CDR3 protein without DNA. The sample includes about 160,000 distinct CDR3 sequences. Material for sequencing was blood. Source of these receptors: a human donor with ulcerative colitis or Crohn's disease, or a healthy co-twin of an affected twin (not recorded which).

The gene calls are TRBV6-2 or TRBV6-3 and TRBJ2-3. This CDR3 is 12 amino acids long. Germline V CDR1 and CDR2: MNHEY, SVGEGT. The chain's CDR3 is CASGRGEDTQYF.

The gene calls are TRBV7-2 and TRBJ1-2; TCRdb's assignment of TRBD1 cannot be checked, as there is no DNA. Germline lookup yields CDR1 SGHTA and CDR2 FQGNSA. The CDR3 loop spans 13 amino acids. CDR3: CASSLAPRAGYTF.

V usage is TRBV13 and J usage is TRBJ1-2. The CDR3 consists of 15 residues. From germline, CDR1 is PRHDT and CDR2 FYEKMQ (reference sequence). CDR3: CASTKWEAGDYGYTF.

The rearrangement uses TRBV28 and TRBJ1-3. CDR1 is MDHEN and CDR2 is SYDVKM in the germline V gene. The CDR3 covers 13 residues. The CDR3 region is CASSFWDGNTIYF.

The V call is TRBV5-4, the J call TRBJ2-7. Germline V lookup: CDR1 SGHNT, CDR2 YYREEE (reference sequence). The CDR3 sequence is 14 residues long. The CDR3 spells CASSTELPGDEQYF.

The gene calls are TRBV18 and TRBJ2-1. The CDR3 spans 12 residues. Germline V lookup: CDR1 KGHSH, CDR2 LQKENI. CDR3 residues: CASSPSGDEQFF. The complete variable domain, with remaining parts taken from reference TRBV18 and TRBJ2-1, reads NAGVMQNPRHLVRRRGQEARLRCSPMKGHSHVYWYRQLPEEGLKFMVYLQKENIIDESGMPKERFSAEFPKEGPSILRIQQVVRGDSAAYFCASSPSGDEQFFGPGTRLTVL.

The chain links TRBV10-2 to TRBJ2-4; no DNA is available, so the TRBD1 call from TCRdb remains unchecked. The CDR3 covers 15 residues. Germline V CDR1 and CDR2: WSHSY, SAAADI. The CDR3 reads CASSETGLSKNIQYF.

The chain uses TRBV6-1 and TRBJ2-7; no DNA is available, so the TRBD2 call from TCRdb remains unchecked. CDR1 is MNHNS and CDR2 is SASEGT in the germline V gene. There are 14 residues in the CDR3. The CDR3 sequence: CASSTRNGTYEQYF.

The chain combines TRBV28 with TRBJ1-3; without DNA, the TCRdb call of TRBD1 cannot be checked. The length of the CDR3 is 16 residues. CDR1 is MDHEN and CDR2 is SYDVKM in the germline V gene. CDR3 loop: CASSLERGSAGNTIYF.

The chain couples TRBV4-3 to TRBJ2-1; TCRdb calls TRBD1, which cannot be checked without DNA. CDR1 and CDR2 (germline): LGHNA, YSLEER. This CDR3 has 16 amino acids. CDR3 residues: CASSQDPGTGGNEQFF.

J is TRBJ2-7 and V is TRBV5-1; TCRdb's assignment of TRBD1 cannot be checked, as there is no DNA. Germline CDR1 and CDR2: SGHRS and YFSETQ. This CDR3 spans 14 amino acids. The CDR3 protein is CASKVPGQGAEQYF.

The chain recombines TRBV5-1 with TRBJ2-5; TCRdb returns TRBD2, unconfirmable since there is no DNA. Germline assignment: CDR1 SGHRS and CDR2 YFSETQ. The CDR3 spans 15 residues. This CDR3 reads CASSFSPGGEETQYF.

The rearrangement joins TRBV5-1 to TRBJ1-1. Germline V gene sequence: CDR1 SGHRS, CDR2 YFSETQ. This CDR3 has 13 residues. The CDR3 protein is CASSLQENTEAFF.

The gene calls are TRBV13 and TRBJ2-3; TCRdb calls TRBD1, which cannot be checked without DNA. The CDR3 covers 16 residues. CDR1 and CDR2 from the germline V gene are PRHDT and FYEKMQ (reference sequence). CDR3 sequence reads: CASSFSGQGLTDTQYF.

This chain connects TRBV6-6 to TRBJ1-4. Germline CDR1 MNHNY, CDR2 SVGAGI (reference sequence). This CDR3 spans 14 amino acids. The CDR3 region is CASSYSLDRSDGFF.

This chain joins TRBV5-1 and TRBJ2-3. CDR3 length: 14 amino acids. Germline V gene data show CDR1 as SGHRS and CDR2 as YFSETQ. The CDR3 sequence: CASSLLDPTDTQYF.

The rearrangement uses TRBV7-8 and TRBJ2-7; the TRBD2 assignment by TCRdb is unverifiable without DNA. This CDR3 is 16 amino acids long. CDR1 and CDR2 from the germline V gene are SGHVS and FQNEAQ. CDR3 sequence: CASTLTYGLGAYEQYF.

V usage is TRBV7-2 and J usage is TRBJ1-5. Germline CDR1 is SGHTA and CDR2 is FQGNSA. This CDR3 has 14 residues. CDR3: CASSPRPVNQPQHF.

The chain links TRBV4-2 to TRBJ1-5; the TCRdb call, TRBD1, lacks DNA for checking. Germline lookup yields CDR1 LGHNA and CDR2 YNFKEQ. The CDR3 length is 15 residues. CDR3 sequence reads: CASSPRDRDGQPQHF.

This chain connects TRBV5-1 to TRBJ2-1; the D call of TRBD2 rests on TCRdb alone, since no DNA is present to check it. The germline gives CDR1 SGHRS, CDR2 YFSETQ. CDR3 length equals 14 residues. CDR3 in amino acids: CASSGLAEYNEQFF.

This chain links TRBV2 with TRBJ2-2; absent DNA, TCRdb's TRBD1 call cannot be checked. The CDR3 spans 15 residues. Germline values: CDR1 SNHLY, CDR2 FYNNEI. Here the CDR3 reads CASSEASGAIGELFF.

The V call is TRBV5-1, the J call TRBJ2-1; TCRdb selects TRBD2, and the lack of DNA leaves this call unchecked. Germline CDR1 SGHRS, CDR2 YFSETQ. The CDR3 contains 17 residues. The chain's CDR3 is CASRLRYGTSVPNEQFF.

The chain links TRBV15 to TRBJ1-5; TCRdb picks TRBD1, but there is no DNA to check that call. The CDR3 is 15 amino acids. In germline, CDR1 is LNHNV, CDR2 YYDKDF (reference sequence). The CDR3: CATSEGRLQGQPQHF. Supplemented by reference TRBV15 and TRBJ1-5, the full variable domain reads DAMVIQNPRYQVTQFGKPVTLSCSQTLNHNVMYWYQQKSSQAPKLLFHYYDKDFNNEADTPDNFQSRRPNTSFCFLDIRSPGLGDTAMYLCATSEGRLQGQPQHFGDGTRLSIL.

V and J are TRBV20-1 and TRBJ1-1. The germline V gene encodes CDR1 DFQATT and CDR2 SNEGSKA (reference sequence). The CDR3 is 13 amino acids. CDR3 loop: CSAPSRGSTEAFF.

This chain connects TRBV7-8 to TRBJ2-2; TCRdb's D call of TRBD1 is untestable without DNA. CDR3 size: 16 residues. Per the germline V gene, CDR1 is SGHVS and CDR2 is FQNEAQ. The CDR3 reads CASRYPAPGDTGELFF. The full variable domain, completed using reference TRBV7-8 and TRBJ2-2, is GAGVSQSPRYKVAKRGQDVALRCDPISGHVSLFWYQQALGQGPEFLTYFQNEAQLDKSGLPSDRFFAERPEGSVSTLKIQRTQQEDSAVYLCASRYPAPGDTGELFFGEGSRLTVL.

The chain employs TRBV7-2 and TRBJ1-6. The CDR3 length is 13 residues. From germline, CDR1 is SGHTA and CDR2 FQGNSA. The CDR3 reads CASSLANASPLHF. The entire variable domain, with the rest obtained from reference TRBV7-2 and TRBJ1-6, is as follows: GAGVSQSPSNKVTEKGKDVELRCDPISGHTALYWYRQSLGQGLEFLIYFQGNSAPDKSGLPSDRFSAERTGGSVSTLTIQRTQQEDSAVYLCASSLANASPLHFGNGTRLTVT.

The chain combines TRBV23-1 with TRBJ1-1. TRBV23-1 is designated an ORF whose function remains uncertain. The CDR3 loop spans 19 amino acids. This CDR3 reads CASSRMRARVYIINTEAFF.